This T cell receptor (beta chain) was captured by sequencing in a study of blood T cell repertoires in COVID-19. Study details: PBMCs, B-cell-depleted T cells, or T cells provided the cDNA or gDNA that made up the material.

Original processing methods: Reference gene primers were amplified, and this amplification served to estimate nucleated cell counts. Some clones are missing from TCRdb's copy, which holds only in-frame ones; the method was immunoSEQ multiplex PCR. V and J calls and clone size are those listed in that table; D and trimming were worked out from the DNA. The table lists roughly 250,000 clones, 65% to 90% of them singletons. This CDR3 is built from 14 residues. V shed 5 bases and J shed 3 bases, with 11 bases lying between them. Per germline, CDR1 LNHDA and CDR2 SQIVND (reference sequence). The sequence derives from a woman between 45 and 65 years old with acute or convalescent COVID-19. Sequenced sample: peripheral blood. The chain carries TRBV19 and TRBJ1-5; weak D call: TRBD1 (5 bases). This CDR3 reads CASSRGSNNQPQHF. CDR3 coding DNA: TGTGCCAGTAGTCGGGGGTCGAACAATCAGCCCCAGCATTTT.